This T cell receptor beta chain was recovered during a study of shared clonotypes between healthy human individuals. Findings and caveats of the study: Clonotypes shared by all four donors outscored non-shared clonotypes in generation probability.

Note on this clone: The antigen is unknown.

CDR1 and CDR2 (germline): MGHRA, YSYEKL. V was cut by 1 base and J by 3 bases, with 9 bases left in between. This CDR3 region has 14 residues. Sorted-subset replicate PCRs used 200 ng of genomic DNA. This amount corresponded to approximately 30,000 T cell genomes. How the authors handled the data: Quality scores were absent from the junction-only immunoSEQ sequences, so filtering differed. The assay was immunoSEQ multiplex PCR, and TCRdb's table has in-frame clones only and misses some. V, J and clone size are those of that table, while D and trimming were read from the DNA. Of a few hundred thousand clones in the sample, about nine tenths are singletons; the top ten hold roughly 15%.

The sample taken for sequencing was memory CD8+ T cells sorted from blood. Described subset: CD45RO+ cells pooled with CCR7-negative TemRA cells. The origin of this receptor is a man aged 18 to 29 in good health. V gene TRBV4-1 combines with J gene TRBJ1-1, with a weak D call TRBD1 (5 bases). The CDR3 nucleotides are TGCGCCAGCAGCCAAGGGGGCTCAGACACTGAAGCTTTCTTT. It yields the protein CASSQGGSDTEAFF.